This TCR beta chain was recorded in a study of cytomegalovirus exposure and HLA in healthy donors. It was with 60 Vbeta and 13 Jbeta primers that the PCR ran. Sequenced by immunoSEQ multiplex PCR; TCRdb stores in-frame clones only, minus some. The sample records 55,000 to 80,000 clones, 50% to 80% being singletons. Remarks on this clone: Its antigen is currently unknown.

General study points: Most CMV-associated TCR beta chains appeared HLA-restricted in a later analysis. In a later analysis, TCR beta V- and J-gene trimming showed a link to a missense DCLRE1C variant.

Sequenced sample: PBMCs. The sequence was obtained from a man aged 35-49 years in good health and CMV-seropositive.

The DNA for the CDR3 is TGTGCCAGCAGTGAAAGGTGGGCAGCGAGGGCAACTAATGAAAAACTGTTTTTT. It codes for CASSERWAARATNEKLFF. J is TRBJ1-4 and V is TRBV2; D remains unclear. The germline V and J ends were trimmed by 2 bases and 0 bases, with 16 bases remaining between them. This CDR3 is built from 18 residues. Germline-derived CDR1 and CDR2 are SNHLY and FYNNEI.